Listed here are 9 T cell receptor beta chains from one sample, sequenced in a study of blood T cell repertoires in COVID-19. The repertoire was sequenced with immunoSEQ multiplex PCR; TCRdb's copy has only in-frame clones and lacks some. The sample lists around 150,000 clones; around 85% were seen once. Specimen: peripheral blood. Source of these receptors: a human donor with acute or convalescent COVID-19. The donor label of this sample is uncertain.

In its sample, this clone was seen a few times. The chain recombines TRBV28 with TRBJ1-4; TRBD1 agrees at 7 bases. This CDR3 is built from 16 residues. V shed 6 bases and J 4 bases; nucleotides not matched to a gene: 11. Germline assignment: CDR1 MDHEN and CDR2 SYDVKM. CDR3 DNA sequence: TGTGCCAGCAGCCCGGGAGGGACAGCTTTTAATGAAAAACTGTTTTTT. This encodes CASSPGGTAFNEKLFF. The whole variable domain, filled in from reference TRBV28 and TRBJ1-4, reads DVKVTQSSRYLVKRTGEKVFLECVQDMDHENMFWYRQDPGLGLRLIYFSYDVKMKEKGDIPEGYSVSREKKERFSLILESASTNQTSMYLCASSPGGTAFNEKLFFGSGTQLSVL.

The chain combines TRBV5-1 with TRBJ1-6, with 10 nucleotides matching TRBD1. The CDR3 loop spans 15 amino acids. J was trimmed by 6 bases and V by 0 bases; bases with no gene match: 0. CDR1 and CDR2 (germline): SGHRS, YFSETQ. CDR3: CASSLGDRGNSPLHF. The DNA of the CDR3 is TGCGCCAGCAGCTTGGGGGACAGGGGTAATTCACCCCTCCACTTT.

J is TRBJ2-2 and V is TRBV24-1; 7 bases agree with TRBD1. The CDR3 has 16 amino acids. The junction had 4 bases not matched to a gene; V was cut back by 1 base and J by 3 bases. The germline V gene has CDR1 KGHDR and CDR2 SFDVKD. CDR3 in amino acids: CATSDFRQGDTGELFF. The CDR3 nucleotides read TGTGCCACCAGTGATTTCAGGCAGGGGGACACCGGGGAGCTGTTTTTT.

The chain has TRBV6-5 and TRBJ2-1, with D tentatively TRBD1 (6 bases). The germline V gene encodes CDR1 MNHEY and CDR2 SVGAGI. The CDR3 sequence is 13 residues long. V was clipped by 6 bases and J by 5 bases, with 11 bases between them. CDR3 sequence: CASRLTGNNEQFF. CDR3 DNA: TGTGCCAGCAGGCTAACAGGGAACAATGAGCAGTTCTTC.

V gene TRBV19 combines with J gene TRBJ1-1; maybe TRBD1 (5 bases). Germline V gives CDR1 LNHDA, CDR2 SQIVND (reference sequence). Between the trimmed V and J ends, which lost 3 bases and 8 bases, there was a span of 13 bases. CDR3 size: 13 residues. CDR3 amino acids: CASSMGLTREAFF. The CDR3, as DNA: TGTGCCAGTAGTATGGGACTTACCCGCGAAGCTTTCTTT.

This chain uses TRBV27 with TRBJ1-6; no definite D call. Germline V gene sequence: CDR1 MNHEY, CDR2 SMNVEV (reference sequence). The length of the CDR3 is 15 residues. Trimming took 6 bases from V and 0 from J, leaving 9 bases between them. The CDR3 region is CASSIFSSYNSPLHF. CDR3 coding DNA: TGTGCCAGCAGCATCTTCAGCTCCTATAATTCACCCCTCCACTTT.

The chain uses TRBV7-2 and TRBJ2-7; the D gene is possibly TRBD1 (6 bases). CDR3 length: 11 residues. The V gene lost 5 bases and the J gene lost 6 bases, with 8 bases spanning the gap. CDR1 is SGHTA, CDR2 FQGNSA, per germline. The CDR3 here is CASSLQGEQYF. CDR3 nucleotides: TGTGCCAGCAGCCTACAGGGCGAGCAGTACTTC.

The CDR3, as DNA: TGTGCCAGCAGTTACCAAGGGGGCCAGTATTCACCCCTCCACTTT. It translates to CASSYQGGQYSPLHF. The V call is TRBV6-5, the J call TRBJ1-6; TRBD1 aligns across 7 bases. The CDR3 contains 15 residues. Germline trimming cut 2 bases from V and 8 bases from J; bases unmatched to any gene: 6. CDR1 and CDR2 (germline): MNHEY, SVGAGI.

V usage is TRBV10-3 and J usage is TRBJ1-5; the D gene is possibly TRBD1 (5 bases). The CDR3 covers 16 residues. V lost 2 bases, J lost 7 bases, and 18 bases lay in between. Germline CDR1 is ENHRY and CDR2 is SYGVKD. CDR3 region: CAISESSSGGQQPQHF. DNA for the CDR3: TGTGCCATCAGTGAGAGCAGTTCGGGGGGTCAACAGCCCCAGCATTTT.